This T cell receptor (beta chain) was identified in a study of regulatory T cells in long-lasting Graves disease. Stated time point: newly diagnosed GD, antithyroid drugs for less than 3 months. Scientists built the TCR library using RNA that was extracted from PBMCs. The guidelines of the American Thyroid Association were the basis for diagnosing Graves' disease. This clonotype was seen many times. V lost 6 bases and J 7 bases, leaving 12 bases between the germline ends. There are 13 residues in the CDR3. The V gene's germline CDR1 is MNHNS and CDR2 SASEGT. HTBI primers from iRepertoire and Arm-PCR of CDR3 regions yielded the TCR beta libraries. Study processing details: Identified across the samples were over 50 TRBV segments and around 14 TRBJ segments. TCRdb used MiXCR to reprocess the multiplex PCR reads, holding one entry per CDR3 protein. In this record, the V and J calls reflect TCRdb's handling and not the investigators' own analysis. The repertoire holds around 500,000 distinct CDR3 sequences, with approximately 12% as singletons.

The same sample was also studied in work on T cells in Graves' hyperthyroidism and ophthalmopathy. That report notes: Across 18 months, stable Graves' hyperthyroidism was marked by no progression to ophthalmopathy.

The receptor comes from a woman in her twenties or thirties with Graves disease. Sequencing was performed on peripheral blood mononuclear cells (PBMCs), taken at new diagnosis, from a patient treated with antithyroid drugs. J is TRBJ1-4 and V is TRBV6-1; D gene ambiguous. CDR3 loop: CASRWASGEKLFF. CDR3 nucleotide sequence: TGTGCCAGCAGGTGGGCTTCGGGTGAAAAACTGTTTTTT.